This T cell receptor beta chain emerged from a study of regulatory T cells in long-lasting Graves disease. Arm-PCR of CDR3 regions and iRepertoire HTBI primers were the basis on which TCR beta libraries were built. Via MiXCR, TCRdb re-called the multiplex PCR reads, giving one row per CDR3 protein. Of under 500,000 distinct CDR3 sequences detected, less than 25% appear once; the ten largest clones hold 6.5% to 10%. Trimming cost V 2 bases and J 0 bases; bases outside gene matches: 7. Germline V lookup: CDR1 SQVTM, CDR2 ANQGSEA. The CDR3 extends over 15 amino acids. This clonotype was recorded many times. Time point described: persistent/refractory GD, antithyroid drugs over 5 years with positive TRAb. After RNA was extracted from PBMCs, the TCR library was made from it. Patients of an endocrinology department in Xi'an, China, were included.

This sequence joins TRBV29-1 and TRBJ2-7; 7 bases match TRBD1. The sequencing used peripheral blood mononuclear cells (PBMCs), collected when the disease was refractory, from a patient treated with antithyroid drugs. This TCR was recovered from a female donor with Graves disease. For the CDR3, the DNA is TGCAGCGTTGAACTCGGACAGGCGAGCTCCTACGAGCAGTACTTC. Its protein product is CSVELGQASSYEQYF.